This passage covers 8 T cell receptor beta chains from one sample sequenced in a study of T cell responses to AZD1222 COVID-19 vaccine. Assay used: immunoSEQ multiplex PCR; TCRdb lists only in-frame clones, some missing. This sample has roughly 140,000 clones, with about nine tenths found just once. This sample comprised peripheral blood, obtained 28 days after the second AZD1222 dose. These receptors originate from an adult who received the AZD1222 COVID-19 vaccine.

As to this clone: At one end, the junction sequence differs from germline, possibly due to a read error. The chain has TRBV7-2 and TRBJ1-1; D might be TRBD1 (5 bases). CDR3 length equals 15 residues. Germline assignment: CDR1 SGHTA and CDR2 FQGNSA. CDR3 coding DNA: TGTGCCGGCAGCTTATTGGGGGGATTGAACACTGAAGCTTTCTTT. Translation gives CAGSLLGGLNTEAFF.

This chain's CDR3 is CATSDPGQLVGELFF. The CDR3, as DNA: TGTGCCACCAGTGATCCGGGACAGCTCGTCGGGGAGCTGTTTTTT. The rearrangement links TRBV24-1 to TRBJ2-2, with 7 bases aligning to TRBD1. V lost 3 bases and J lost 7; bases outside the gene matches: 7. The CDR3 has 15 amino acids. Germline V gene lookup returns CDR1 KGHDR and CDR2 SFDVKD.

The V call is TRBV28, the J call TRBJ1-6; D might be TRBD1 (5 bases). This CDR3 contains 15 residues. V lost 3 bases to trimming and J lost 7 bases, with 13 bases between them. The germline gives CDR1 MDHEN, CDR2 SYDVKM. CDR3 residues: CASSFEGTSNSPLHF. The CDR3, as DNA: TGTGCCAGCAGTTTTGAGGGGACTTCAAATTCACCCCTCCACTTT.

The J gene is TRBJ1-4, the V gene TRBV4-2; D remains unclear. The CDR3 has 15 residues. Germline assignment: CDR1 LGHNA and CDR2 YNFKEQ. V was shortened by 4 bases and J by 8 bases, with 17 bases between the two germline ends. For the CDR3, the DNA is TGTGCCAGCAGCCGTAAGACCCCGGGGAACGAAAAACTGTTTTTT. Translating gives CASSRKTPGNEKLFF.

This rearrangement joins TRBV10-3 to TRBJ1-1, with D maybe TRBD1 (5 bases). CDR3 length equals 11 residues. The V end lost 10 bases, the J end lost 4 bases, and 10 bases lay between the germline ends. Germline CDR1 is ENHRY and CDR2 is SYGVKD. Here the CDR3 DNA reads TGTGCCAGCGACAGCGGCACTGAAGCTTTCTTT. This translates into CASDSGTEAFF.

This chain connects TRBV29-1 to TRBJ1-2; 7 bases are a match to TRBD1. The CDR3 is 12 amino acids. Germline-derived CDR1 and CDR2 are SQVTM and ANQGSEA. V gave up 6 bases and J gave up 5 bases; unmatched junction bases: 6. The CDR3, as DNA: TGCAGCGTAAACAGGGGCGCATATGGCTACACCTTC. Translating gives CSVNRGAYGYTF.

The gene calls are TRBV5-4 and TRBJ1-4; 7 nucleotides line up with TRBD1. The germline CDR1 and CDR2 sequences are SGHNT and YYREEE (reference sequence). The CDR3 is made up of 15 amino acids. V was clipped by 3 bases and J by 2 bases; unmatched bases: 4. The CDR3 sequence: CASSSQGVTNEKLFF. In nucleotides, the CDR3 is TGTGCCAGCAGCTCCCAGGGGGTTACTAATGAAAAACTGTTTTTT.

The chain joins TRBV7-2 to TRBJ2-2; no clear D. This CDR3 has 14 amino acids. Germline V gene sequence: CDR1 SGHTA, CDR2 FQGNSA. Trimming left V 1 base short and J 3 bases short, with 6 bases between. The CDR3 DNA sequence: TGTGCCAGCAGCTTAGGGCCCTACACCGGGGAGCTGTTTTTT. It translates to CASSLGPYTGELFF.